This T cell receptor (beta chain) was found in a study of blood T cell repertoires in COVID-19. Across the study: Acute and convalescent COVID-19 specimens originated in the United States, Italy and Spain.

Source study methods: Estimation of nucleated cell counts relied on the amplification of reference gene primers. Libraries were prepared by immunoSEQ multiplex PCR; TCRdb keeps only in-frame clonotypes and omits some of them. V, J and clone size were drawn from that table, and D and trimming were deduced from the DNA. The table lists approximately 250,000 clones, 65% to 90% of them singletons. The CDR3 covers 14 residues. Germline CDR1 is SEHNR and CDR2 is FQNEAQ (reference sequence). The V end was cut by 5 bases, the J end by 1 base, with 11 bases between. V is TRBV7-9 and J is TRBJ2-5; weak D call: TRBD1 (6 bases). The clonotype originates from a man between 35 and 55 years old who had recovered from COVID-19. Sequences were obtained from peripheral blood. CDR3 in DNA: TGTGCCAGCAGCAACATCAGGGGCCAAGAGACCCAGTACTTC. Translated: CASSNIRGQETQYF. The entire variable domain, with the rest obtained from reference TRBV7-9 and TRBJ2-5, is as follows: DTGVSQNPRHKITKRGQNVTFRCDPISEHNRLYWYRQTLGQGPEFLTYFQNEAQLEKSRLLSDRFSAERPKGSFSTLEIQRTEQGDSAMYLCASSNIRGQETQYFGPGTRLLVL.